This paragraph covers one T cell receptor beta chain sequence. The target antigen is unknown. Using unique molecular identifiers, the investigators prepared the TCRbeta library. A single record per CDR3 protein comes from TCRdb applying MiXCR to the PCR reads. Of hundreds of thousands of distinct CDR3 sequences listed, around 13% are singletons. This CDR3 region has 14 residues. Germline CDR1 MNHEY, CDR2 SVGEGT. With 10 bases clipped from V and 0 bases from J, the junction kept 9 bases outside the gene matches. This sample was included in a study of T-cell reconstitution after alpha-beta-depleted transplantation in children. Broader study findings: T-cell counts and diversity at one year following transplant were attributed mainly to newly produced T cells. The origin of high day-60 TCRbeta diversity in some patients lay in surviving recipient T cells and thymic progenitors. The origin of alpha-beta T cells about two months after transplant was reportedly several hundred expanded graft clones.

Sample: PBMCs, mostly from graft donor cells, taken 360 days after TCRalphabeta/CD19-depleted stem cell transplant. This chain uses TRBV6-2 or TRBV6-3 with TRBJ2-7; 7 bases agree with TRBD2. This sequence originates from a male patient younger than 18 who had a stem cell transplant for acute myeloid leukemia, so the T cells may come from the graft donor. The DNA for the CDR3 is TGTGCCACAAGGCTCCGCGGGAGCTCCTACGAGCAGTACTTC. This sequence encodes CATRLRGSSYEQYF.